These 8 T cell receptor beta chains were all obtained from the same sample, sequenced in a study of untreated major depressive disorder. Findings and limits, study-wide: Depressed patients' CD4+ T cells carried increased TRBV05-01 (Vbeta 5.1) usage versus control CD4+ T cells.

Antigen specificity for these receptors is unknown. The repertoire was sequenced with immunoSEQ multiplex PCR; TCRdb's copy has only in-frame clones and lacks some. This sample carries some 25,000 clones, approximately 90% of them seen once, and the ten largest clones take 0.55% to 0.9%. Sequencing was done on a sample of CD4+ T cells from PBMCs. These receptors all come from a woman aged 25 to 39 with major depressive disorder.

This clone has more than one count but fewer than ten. This chain's CDR3 is CASSERTFVAEAFF. The DNA for the CDR3 is TGTGCCAGCAGTGAACGGACATTTGTAGCTGAAGCTTTCTTT. The chain employs TRBV2 and TRBJ1-1, with a weak D call TRBD1 (5 bases). Germline CDR1 SNHLY, CDR2 FYNNEI. The CDR3 spans 14 residues. Deletions cut 2 bases from V and 6 bases from J, with 13 bases between.

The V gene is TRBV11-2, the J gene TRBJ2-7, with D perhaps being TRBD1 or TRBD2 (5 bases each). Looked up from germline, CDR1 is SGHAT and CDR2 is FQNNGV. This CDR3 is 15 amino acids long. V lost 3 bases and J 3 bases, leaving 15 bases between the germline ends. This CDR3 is CASSLTQGAYYEQYF. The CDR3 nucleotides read TGTGCCAGCAGCTTGACGCAGGGAGCTTACTACGAGCAGTACTTC.

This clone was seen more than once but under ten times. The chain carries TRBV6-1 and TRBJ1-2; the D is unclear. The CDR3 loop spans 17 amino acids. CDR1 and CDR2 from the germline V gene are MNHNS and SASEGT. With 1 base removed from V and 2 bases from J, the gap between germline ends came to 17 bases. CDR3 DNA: TGTGCCAGCAGTGAAGTCTCTCAGGCGAGATACAACTATGGCTACACCTTC. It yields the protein CASSEVSQARYNYGYTF.

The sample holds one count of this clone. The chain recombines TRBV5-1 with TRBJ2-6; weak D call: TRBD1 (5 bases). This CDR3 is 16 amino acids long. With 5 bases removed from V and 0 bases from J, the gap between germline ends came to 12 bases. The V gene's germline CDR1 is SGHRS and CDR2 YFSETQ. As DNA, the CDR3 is TGCGCCAGCAGTACCACAGGTGCCTCTGGGGCCAACGTCCTGACTTTC. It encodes CASSTTGASGANVLTF.

The CDR3 is CASSRGLNTEAFF. As DNA, the CDR3 is TGTGCCAGCAGCAGAGGCCTTAACACTGAAGCTTTCTTT. This sequence joins TRBV13 and TRBJ1-1; D is undetermined. The CDR3 runs 13 residues. Germline CDR1 is PRHDT and CDR2 is FYEKMQ (reference sequence). The ends were cut back, 5 bases at V and 2 bases at J, with 9 bases in the middle.

In nucleotides, the CDR3 is TGTGCCAGCAGCTTGGCGGACGCCCGAGAGATTTATGGCTACACCTTC. It encodes CASSLADAREIYGYTF. The V call is TRBV5-6, the J call TRBJ1-2; D not certain. The V gene's germline CDR1 is SGHDT and CDR2 YYEEEE. V gave up 0 bases and J gave up 5 bases, with 17 bases separating them. The CDR3 consists of 16 residues.

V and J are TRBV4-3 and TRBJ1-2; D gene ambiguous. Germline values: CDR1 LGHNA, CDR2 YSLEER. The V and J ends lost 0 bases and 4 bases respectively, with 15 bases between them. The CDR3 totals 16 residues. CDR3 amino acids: CASSQEWVVGVYGYTF. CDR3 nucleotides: TGCGCCAGCAGCCAAGAGTGGGTGGTAGGAGTCTATGGCTACACCTTC.

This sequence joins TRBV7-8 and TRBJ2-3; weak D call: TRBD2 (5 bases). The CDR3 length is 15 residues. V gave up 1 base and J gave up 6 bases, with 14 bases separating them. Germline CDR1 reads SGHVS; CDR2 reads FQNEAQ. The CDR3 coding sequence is TGTGCCAGCAGCTTAGTCGCGGGTGCTATTGATACGCAGTATTTT. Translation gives CASSLVAGAIDTQYF.